The 24 T cell receptor beta chains in this list originate from one sample, sequenced in a study of T cell repertoires in cytomegalovirus infection. The antigens for these receptors are not known. TCRdb re-derived calls from the reads in MiXCR, one entry per CDR3 protein. The data contain about 770,000 distinct CDR3 sequences, 29% of them seen just once; the ten biggest clones take up approximately 14%. Source: cultured CD8+ T cells from PBMCs, taken from culture after CMV antigen stimulation. These receptors all come from a human donor in good health (CMV status not recorded). Some clones in this sample may be carry-over from other donors' samples.

The CDR3 nucleotides are TGTGCCAGCAGTGAAGAGGGGCCTACTAATTCACCCCTCCACTTT. Its protein is CASSEEGPTNSPLHF. This sequence joins TRBV2 and TRBJ1-6; TRBD1 might be the D (5 bases). The length of the CDR3 is 15 residues. Germline V gives CDR1 SNHLY, CDR2 FYNNEI. V lost 1 base and J 6 bases, leaving 10 bases between the germline ends.

The chain combines TRBV29-1 with TRBJ1-2; D remains unclear. V gave up 6 bases and J gave up 8 bases, with 13 bases separating them. The germline V gene encodes CDR1 SQVTM and CDR2 ANQGSEA. This CDR3 comprises 11 residues. CDR3 sequence reads: CSVPVLGGYTF. Written as DNA, the CDR3 is TGCAGCGTCCCTGTGCTTGGGGGCTACACCTTC.

This chain links TRBV4-2 with TRBJ2-4, with a tentative D call TRBD2 (5 bases). Germline V gene sequence: CDR1 LGHNA, CDR2 YNFKEQ. Between the trimmed V and J ends, which lost 8 bases and 5 bases, there was a span of 22 bases. The CDR3 is made up of 16 amino acids. Written as DNA, the CDR3 is TGTGCCAGCGGCGATGATGGATCGGGCGGGCAAAACATTCAGTACTTC. Protein sequence: CASGDDGSGGQNIQYF.

The sample holds a few counts of this clonotype. Here the CDR3 reads CASSYRPRATDTQYF. The CDR3 DNA sequence: TGTGCCAGCTCGTATAGGCCCCGCGCCACAGATACGCAGTATTTT. V and J are TRBV28 and TRBJ2-3; no reliable D call. V was trimmed by 8 bases and J by 2 bases, leaving 17 bases between them. The germline CDR1 and CDR2 sequences are MDHEN and SYDVKM. This CDR3 region has 15 residues.

This clonotype was detected ten times or more. This chain connects TRBV7-9 to TRBJ2-2; D may be TRBD2 (6 bases). The CDR3 is made up of 15 amino acids. V lost 5 bases and J lost 5, with 15 bases in between. Germline values: CDR1 SEHNR, CDR2 FQNEAQ (reference sequence). CDR3: CASSRGGVKTGELFF. In DNA, the CDR3 is TGTGCCAGCAGCCGAGGAGGGGTTAAGACCGGGGAGCTGTTTTTT.

This clonotype was seen only a few times. This sequence joins TRBV12-3 or TRBV12-4 and TRBJ2-5; D is uncertain. Deletions cut 1 base from V and 4 bases from J, with 13 bases between. The CDR3 runs 15 residues. The CDR3, as DNA: TGTGCCAGCAGTTTAGGGCGGACCTCGGGAGAGACCCAGTACTTC. Amino acid sequence: CASSLGRTSGETQYF.

V and J are TRBV3-1 and TRBJ2-1; D is undetermined. Between the trimmed V and J ends, which lost 0 bases and 4 bases, there was a span of 7 bases. Looked up from germline, CDR1 is LGHDT and CDR2 is YNNKEL (reference sequence). CDR3 length: 14 amino acids. The CDR3 sequence is CASSQEFRYNEQFF. CDR3 DNA: TGTGCCAGCAGCCAAGAATTCCGTTACAATGAGCAGTTCTTC.

This clonotype was seen a few times. The chain employs TRBV20-1 and TRBJ2-3; 9 positions match TRBD2. The CDR3 contains 15 residues. The V gene end was trimmed by 3 bases and the J gene end by 2 bases; junction bases not matched to a gene: 6. The V gene's germline CDR1 is DFQATT and CDR2 SNEGSKA (reference sequence). The CDR3 coding sequence is TGCAGTGCTAGTAGGTTAGCGGGGGACACAGATACGCAGTATTTT. Protein: CSASRLAGDTDTQYF.

The sample holds a few counts of this clonotype. The gene calls are TRBV6-2 or TRBV6-3 and TRBJ2-7; 11 nucleotides match TRBD2. Per germline, CDR1 MNHEY and CDR2 SVGEGT. V lost 5 bases to trimming and J lost 5 bases; unmatched junction nucleotides: 8. CDR3 length: 15 residues. CDR3 sequence reads: CASSGLAGGNHEQYV. The DNA of the CDR3 is TGTGCCAGCAGTGGCCTAGCGGGGGGCAACCACGAGCAGTACGTC.

This clonotype has just a few counts. The CDR3 spells CASSLGTGSEAFF. The CDR3 DNA reads TGTGCCAGCAGCTTAGGCACAGGCAGTGAAGCTTTCTTT. The chain couples TRBV7-2 to TRBJ1-1, with TRBD1 as a possible D gene (5 bases). V lost 1 base and J lost 7, with 10 bases in between. Looked up from germline, CDR1 is SGHTA and CDR2 is FQGNSA. The CDR3 runs 13 residues.

This clonotype turned up a few times. The V gene is TRBV6-2 or TRBV6-3, the J gene TRBJ2-7; either TRBD1 or TRBD2 may supply D (5 bases each). Trimming cost V 2 bases and J 3 bases, with 17 bases left between them. The CDR3 extends over 16 amino acids. Germline loops: CDR1 MNHEY, CDR2 SVGEGT. The CDR3 is CASSYSSLGRLYEQYV. CDR3 coding DNA: TGTGCCAGCAGTTACAGCTCCCTGGGACGGCTCTACGAGCAGTACGTC.

The V gene is TRBV27, the J gene TRBJ2-5; D possibly corresponds to TRBD2 (5 bases). The CDR3 runs to 14 residues. Between the trimmed V and J ends, which lost 1 base and 2 bases, there was a span of 8 bases. Germline values: CDR1 MNHEY, CDR2 SMNVEV (reference sequence). The CDR3: CASSLWPGQETQYF. CDR3 nucleotide sequence: TGTGCCAGCAGTTTATGGCCGGGGCAAGAGACCCAGTACTTC.

A single count supports this clonotype. This chain uses TRBV15 with TRBJ1-1; D gene ambiguous. Trimming stripped 0 bases from V and 5 bases from J, with 13 bases between. The CDR3 is made up of 15 amino acids. Per germline, CDR1 LNHNV and CDR2 YYDKDF (reference sequence). CDR3 DNA sequence: TGTGCCACCAGCAGAGAAAGTCATTTATGGACTGAAGCTTTCTTT. Its protein is CATSRESHLWTEAFF.

This clonotype was counted many times. The chain links TRBV7-2 to TRBJ1-5; D call uncertain. CDR3 length: 15 residues. Germline assignment: CDR1 SGHTA and CDR2 FQGNSA. Trimming took 5 bases from V and 3 from J, leaving 14 bases between them. The CDR3 protein is CASSMDPGDNQPQHF. The CDR3 DNA follows: TGTGCCAGCAGCATGGACCCTGGGGACAATCAGCCCCAGCATTTT.

The chain employs TRBV7-9 and TRBJ2-3; D uncertain. V lost 4 bases and J lost 0, with 11 bases in between. Germline V CDR1 and CDR2: SEHNR, FQNEAQ (reference sequence). The CDR3 is 15 residues long. CDR3 loop: CASSSQVRSTDTQYF. CDR3 nucleotide sequence: TGTGCCAGCAGCTCCCAGGTTAGGAGCACAGATACGCAGTATTTT.

The chain joins TRBV19 to TRBJ1-4; 7 positions match TRBD1. Trimming removed 7 bases from V and 10 bases from J; junction bases left unmatched: 12. CDR3 size: 14 residues. In germline, CDR1 is LNHDA, CDR2 SQIVND (reference sequence). CDR3 sequence: CASTIGATGRKLFF. DNA for the CDR3: TGTGCCAGTACCATTGGGGCGACAGGGAGAAAACTGTTTTTT.

The rearrangement joins TRBV7-9 to TRBJ2-7, with D possibly being TRBD1 or TRBD2 (5 bases each). The CDR3 contains 14 residues. Trimming pared 3 bases from V and 7 bases from J, leaving 16 bases between. Germline V gene sequence: CDR1 SEHNR, CDR2 FQNEAQ (reference sequence). The CDR3 coding sequence is TGTGCCAGCAGCTTCCCCGGGGCCCAAGGGGAGCAGTACGTC. Its protein product is CASSFPGAQGEQYV.

This clonotype has only one observation. The chain joins TRBV15 to TRBJ2-2, with D maybe TRBD2 (5 bases). The germline V gene encodes CDR1 LNHNV and CDR2 YYDKDF (reference sequence). Trimming removed 3 bases at V and 2 bases at J, with 13 bases between. This CDR3 has 16 amino acids. The CDR3 sequence is CATSRELRVNTGELFF. The CDR3 DNA follows: TGTGCCACCAGCAGGGAGCTGCGGGTTAACACCGGGGAGCTGTTTTTT.

This sequence joins TRBV25-1 and TRBJ1-6; D unresolved. Germline CDR1 is MGHDK and CDR2 is SYGVNS. V was trimmed by 3 bases and J by 9 bases, leaving 18 bases between them. The CDR3 contains 16 residues. The CDR3 here is CASSEDRNRFISPLHF. In nucleotides, the CDR3 is TGTGCCAGCAGTGAGGATAGGAATCGATTCATTTCACCCCTCCACTTT. The full variable domain, its missing parts supplied by reference TRBV25-1 and TRBJ1-6, is EADIYQTPRYLVIGTGKKITLECSQTMGHDKMYWYQQDPGMELHLIHYSYGVNSTEKGDLSSESTVSRIRTEHFPLTLESARPSHTSQYLCASSEDRNRFISPLHFGNGTRLTVT.

This clonotype has only one observation. The chain's CDR3 is CASSLSAGMNTGELFF. The CDR3 DNA reads TGTGCCAGCAGTTTATCAGCGGGAATGAACACCGGGGAGCTGTTTTTT. The chain employs TRBV27 and TRBJ2-2, with 7 bases aligning to TRBD2. After removal of 0 bases from V and 1 base from J, the junction contained 2 bases not matched to a gene. CDR3 length equals 16 residues. Germline assignment: CDR1 MNHEY and CDR2 SMNVEV (reference sequence).

In this sample, this clonotype turned up many times. The DNA of the CDR3 is TGTGCCAGCAGTGAGCCCGGGACAGGGCCCTACAATGAGCAGTTCTTC. The encoded protein is CASSEPGTGPYNEQFF. The chain joins TRBV6-1 to TRBJ2-1, with TRBD1 matching 9 bases. Germline trimming cut 3 bases from V and 2 bases from J; bases unmatched to any gene: 5. CDR3 length: 16 residues. Per germline, CDR1 MNHNS and CDR2 SASEGT.

Comment on this clonotype: Compared with germline, one end of the junction differs, possibly owing to a read error. This sequence joins TRBV12-5 and TRBJ1-6; D gene ambiguous. This CDR3 is 20 amino acids long. Germline loops: CDR1 LGHNT, CDR2 FRNRAP. CDR3 sequence (DNA): TGTACTAGTGGTTTGGAAACGGACCTCACAATTAGCTCCTATAATTCACCCCTCCACTTT. Translating it yields CTSGLETDLTISSYNSPLHF. Full variable domain (missing parts from reference TRBV12-5 and TRBJ1-6): DARVTQTPRHKVTEMGQEVTMRCQPILGHNTVFWYRQTMMQGLELLAYFRNRAPLDDSGMPKDRFSAEMPDATLATLKIQPSEPRDSAVYFCTSGLETDLTISSYNSPLHFGNGTRLTVT.

In its sample, this clonotype was seen a few times. The chain couples TRBV11-2 to TRBJ2-5; D is ambiguous. CDR3 size: 15 residues. Trimming took 3 bases from V and 2 from J, leaving 13 bases between them. Germline values: CDR1 SGHAT, CDR2 FQNNGV. CDR3 in amino acids: CASSFWTQEQETQYF. In DNA form, the CDR3 reads TGTGCCAGCAGCTTCTGGACGCAGGAACAAGAGACCCAGTACTTC. Filled out from reference TRBV11-2 and TRBJ2-5, the complete variable domain reads EAGVAQSPRYKIIEKRQSVAFWCNPISGHATLYWYQQILGQGPKLLIQFQNNGVVDDSQLPKDRFSAERLKGVDSTLKIQPAKLEDSAVYLCASSFWTQEQETQYFGPGTRLLVL.

V gene TRBV2 combines with J gene TRBJ2-2, with D possibly being TRBD1 (6 bases). Germline-derived CDR1 and CDR2 are SNHLY and FYNNEI. This CDR3 has 17 residues. The V end lost 4 bases, the J end lost 1 base, and 16 bases lay between the germline ends. The CDR3 coding sequence is TGTGCCAGCAGTGGACCGGGACACCTTCTGAACACCGGGGAGCTGTTTTTT. It specifies CASSGPGHLLNTGELFF.